The 29 T cell receptor beta chains given below trace back to one sample, sequenced in a study of cytomegalovirus exposure and HLA in healthy donors. Amplification used 60 Vbeta primers and 13 Jbeta primers. The method was immunoSEQ multiplex PCR; TCRdb's version includes in-frame clones alone and lacks a portion of them. This table has 100,000 to 150,000 clones, about 79% appearing once. The sequenced sample consisted of PBMCs. These receptors all come from a woman in her 50s in good health and CMV-seronegative.

The V gene is TRBV28, the J gene TRBJ1-1; no clear D gene. There are 13 residues in the CDR3. The V gene's germline CDR1 is MDHEN and CDR2 SYDVKM. The V end was cut by 3 bases, the J end by 0 bases, with 5 bases between. The CDR3 DNA is TGTGCCAGCAGTTTCGGGATGAACACTGAAGCTTTCTTT. This codes for CASSFGMNTEAFF.

This clone was counted a single time. The chain employs TRBV27 and TRBJ2-6; TRBD2 matches at 9 bases. CDR3 length: 18 amino acids. The junction had 10 bases not matched to a gene; V was cut back by 3 bases and J by 4 bases. Germline loops: CDR1 MNHEY, CDR2 SMNVEV (reference sequence). In nucleotides, the CDR3 is TGTGCCAGCAGTTTTAGGGCGGGAGGGCAGACAGGGGCCAACGTCCTGACTTTC. Amino acids: CASSFRAGGQTGANVLTF. Combining the CDR3 with reference TRBV27 and TRBJ2-6 gives the whole variable domain EAQVTQNPRYLITVTGKKLTVTCSQNMNHEYMSWYRQDPGLGLRQIYYSMNVEVTDKGDVPEGYKVSRKEKRNFPLILESPSPNQTSLYFCASSFRAGGQTGANVLTFGAGSRLTVL.

This chain joins TRBV29-1 and TRBJ2-3; 8 positions agree with TRBD2. The CDR3 sequence is 13 residues long. Germline assignment: CDR1 SQVTM and CDR2 ANQGSEA. The V gene end was trimmed by 7 bases and the J gene end by 6 bases; junction bases not matched to a gene: 9. The CDR3 protein is CSGEPGGLDTQYF. The CDR3 nucleotides read TGCAGCGGTGAGCCGGGGGGGCTGGATACGCAGTATTTT.

The V call is TRBV7-2, the J call TRBJ1-3, with D hard to call. Per germline, CDR1 SGHTA and CDR2 FQGNSA. V gave up 4 bases and J gave up 0 bases, with 13 bases separating them. CDR3 size: 16 residues. This chain's CDR3 is CASSSGSSYSGNTIYF. CDR3 DNA: TGTGCCAGCAGCTCAGGATCTTCCTACTCTGGAAACACCATATATTTT.

The gene calls are TRBV7-2 and TRBJ2-1; D unclear. The germline V gene encodes CDR1 SGHTA and CDR2 FQGNSA. Trimming pared 5 bases from V and 6 bases from J, leaving 8 bases between. The CDR3 extends over 12 amino acids. The CDR3 nucleotides are TGTGCCAGCAGCCTCCCCAGCAATGAGCAGTTCTTC. Its protein is CASSLPSNEQFF. Together with reference TRBV7-2 and TRBJ2-1, the CDR3 gives the full variable domain: GAGVSQSPSNKVTEKGKDVELRCDPISGHTALYWYRQSLGQGLEFLIYFQGNSAPDKSGLPSDRFSAERTGGSVSTLTIQRTQQEDSAVYLCASSLPSNEQFFGPGTRLTVL.

The sample holds one count of this clone. This chain joins TRBV7-2 and TRBJ2-1, with a tentative D call TRBD2 (6 bases). Germline CDR1 reads SGHTA; CDR2 reads FQGNSA. The CDR3 is 13 amino acids. V lost 4 bases and J lost 12, with 16 bases in between. CDR3 amino acids: CASSSGYRGGQFF. The CDR3 DNA reads TGTGCCAGCAGCTCCGGATATAGGGGAGGGCAGTTCTTC.

This chain uses TRBV7-3 with TRBJ1-6; 8 bases align to TRBD1. The germline gives CDR1 SGHTA, CDR2 FQGTGA. The CDR3 is 15 amino acids. V shed 4 bases, J shed 7 bases, and the junction held 6 bases outside the gene matches. The CDR3 nucleotides read TGTGCCAGCAGCTCCGCCCCAGGGGGCAATTCACCCCTCCACTTT. Translating it yields CASSSAPGGNSPLHF.

The table lists this clone with a few counts. The V call is TRBV19, the J call TRBJ1-4, with D hard to call. This CDR3 is 15 amino acids long. V gave up 11 bases and J gave up 3 bases, with 19 bases separating them. The germline V gene encodes CDR1 LNHDA and CDR2 SQIVND (reference sequence). The CDR3 reads CAAKAGMEANEKLFF. The CDR3 DNA is TGTGCCGCAAAAGCCGGGATGGAAGCTAATGAAAAACTGTTTTTT.

This chain uses TRBV27 with TRBJ2-1; no reliable D call. This CDR3 contains 15 residues. V lost 6 bases and J lost 0, with 12 bases in between. Per germline, CDR1 MNHEY and CDR2 SMNVEV (reference sequence). In DNA form, the CDR3 reads TGTGCCAGCAGACACTTAGCCAACTCCTACAATGAGCAGTTCTTC. Residues: CASRHLANSYNEQFF.

The rearrangement links TRBV5-6 to TRBJ2-7; D perhaps matches TRBD2 (6 bases). The ends were cut back, 3 bases at V and 3 bases at J, with 13 bases in the middle. Germline V CDR1 and CDR2: SGHDT, YYEEEE. The CDR3 runs to 14 residues. CDR3 protein: CASSSRDFFYEQYF. The CDR3 DNA reads as TGTGCCAGCAGCTCTCGGGACTTCTTCTACGAGCAGTACTTC.

The chain combines TRBV5-1 with TRBJ2-2, with 7 bases lining up with TRBD2. This CDR3 spans 15 amino acids. The V gene end was trimmed by 1 base and the J gene end by 9 bases; junction bases not matched to a gene: 9. The germline V gene has CDR1 SGHRS and CDR2 YFSETQ. CDR3 amino acids: CASSLLASGFRELFF. The CDR3 DNA is TGCGCCAGCAGCTTGTTGGCTAGCGGATTCCGGGAGCTGTTTTTT.

This chain uses TRBV28 with TRBJ2-3; 10 nucleotides match TRBD2. Trimming took 4 bases from V and 2 from J; bases not matched to a gene: 9. There are 17 residues in the CDR3. Germline loops: CDR1 MDHEN, CDR2 SYDVKM. The CDR3 protein is CASSSPLGLADTDTQYF. The CDR3 DNA reads as TGTGCCAGCAGTTCCCCCCTCGGACTAGCGGACACAGATACGCAGTATTTT.

The CDR3 sequence is CATWDRGKNTIYF. In DNA form, the CDR3 reads TGTGCCACCTGGGACAGGGGAAAAAACACCATATATTTT. The gene calls are TRBV11-2 and TRBJ1-3; 10 bases line up with TRBD1. Germline V CDR1 and CDR2: SGHAT, FQNNGV. This CDR3 comprises 13 residues. The V segment lost 10 bases and the J segment 6 bases; nucleotides outside the gene matches: 6.

This chain connects TRBV11-2 to TRBJ2-7; weak D call: TRBD2 (6 bases). CDR1 is SGHAT, CDR2 FQNNGV, per germline. The CDR3 extends over 18 amino acids. Trimming shortened V by 5 bases and J by 3 bases, and 26 bases separated the two germline ends. Here the CDR3 DNA reads TGTGCCAGCAGCGCCCAAGTCGGACGGGACTCCCGAATCTACGAGCAGTACTTC. This encodes CASSAQVGRDSRIYEQYF.

The rearrangement joins TRBV28 to TRBJ1-6; possibly TRBD1 for D (5 bases). V was shortened by 6 bases and J by 5 bases, with 11 bases between the two germline ends. This CDR3 contains 14 residues. CDR1 and CDR2 (germline): MDHEN, SYDVKM. CDR3 in amino acids: CASRLSRDNSPLHF. As DNA, the CDR3 is TGTGCCAGCAGACTGTCCAGGGATAATTCACCCCTCCACTTT.

In this sample, this clone turned up a few times. The chain has TRBV6-6 and TRBJ2-1, with 10 nucleotides matching TRBD2. With V trimmed by 5 bases and J by 4 bases, 8 bases remained unmatched. CDR3 length: 16 amino acids. Germline CDR1 is MNHNY and CDR2 is SVGAGI (reference sequence). CDR3 sequence: CASSKTSGRVYNEQFF. CDR3 nucleotide sequence: TGTGCCAGCAGTAAAACGAGCGGGAGGGTTTACAATGAGCAGTTCTTC.

The chain links TRBV6-1 to TRBJ2-7; D is possibly TRBD2 (6 bases). Germline V gene lookup returns CDR1 MNHNS and CDR2 SASEGT. V lost 6 bases, J lost 0 bases, and 12 bases lay in between. This CDR3 region has 14 residues. The CDR3, as DNA: TGTGCCAGCAGCGGGAGCACTAACTCCTACGAGCAGTACTTC. It yields the protein CASSGSTNSYEQYF.

This clone occurred a few times. The chain couples TRBV7-3 to TRBJ2-1; 9 bases align to TRBD2. The CDR3 contains 15 residues. CDR1 is SGHTA and CDR2 is FQGTGA in the germline V gene. With V trimmed by 5 bases and J by 7 bases, 9 bases remained unmatched. The CDR3 DNA reads TGTGCCAGCAGCCTAGTGATAGCGGGAGTTAATGAGCAGTTCTTC. Translating it yields CASSLVIAGVNEQFF.

The chain links TRBV5-1 to TRBJ2-7; TRBD1 agrees at 8 bases. Trimming at V came to 4 bases and at J to 4 bases, leaving 7 bases not matched to a gene. CDR1 SGHRS and CDR2 YFSETQ come from the germline V gene. The CDR3 is 14 amino acids. The CDR3 is CASSASGGEYEQYF. In nucleotides, the CDR3 is TGCGCCAGCAGCGCCTCAGGGGGCGAATACGAGCAGTACTTC.

The chain couples TRBV5-4 to TRBJ2-7; 7 bases map to TRBD2. The CDR3 has 16 amino acids. Germline V gene data show CDR1 as SGHNT and CDR2 as YYREEE (reference sequence). The V segment lost 1 base and the J segment 0 bases; nucleotides outside the gene matches: 7. This CDR3 is CASSLPSGTSSYEQYF. CDR3 DNA sequence: TGTGCCAGCAGCTTGCCTAGCGGCACTAGCTCCTACGAGCAGTACTTC.

The chain recombines TRBV28 with TRBJ1-4, with TRBD1 matching 7 bases. This CDR3 is 14 amino acids long. CDR1 and CDR2 from the germline V gene are MDHEN and SYDVKM. J lost 5 bases, V lost 4 bases, and 4 bases had no gene match. As DNA, the CDR3 is TGTGCCAGCAGTTCCGGGACAGAGAATGAAAAACTGTTTTTT. Its translation: CASSSGTENEKLFF.

This chain connects TRBV9 to TRBJ2-5; no firm D call. The CDR3 runs 12 residues. From germline, CDR1 is SGDLS and CDR2 YYNGEE. Trimming shortened V by 3 bases and J by 5 bases, and 8 bases separated the two germline ends. DNA for the CDR3: TGTGCCAGCAGCGGAATGACTGAGACCCAGTACTTC. This encodes CASSGMTETQYF.

This chain connects TRBV11-1 to TRBJ2-7, with D unresolved. V shed 3 bases and J shed 0 bases, with 6 bases lying between them. Germline lookup yields CDR1 SGHAT and CDR2 FQDESV (reference sequence). This CDR3 contains 13 residues. CDR3 sequence: CASSFFNSYEQYF. The CDR3 DNA reads as TGTGCCAGCAGCTTTTTCAACTCCTACGAGCAGTACTTC.

CDR3 residues: CASRQDRWLGAEAFF. The CDR3 DNA is TGTGCCAGTAGACAGGATCGGTGGCTTGGCGCTGAAGCTTTCTTT. V and J are TRBV19 and TRBJ1-1; D is possibly TRBD1 (5 bases). V dropped 6 bases and J dropped 6 bases, with 20 bases sitting between them. Germline V gene data show CDR1 as LNHDA and CDR2 as SQIVND (reference sequence). This CDR3 region has 15 residues.

The chain recombines TRBV2 with TRBJ1-2; TRBD1 aligns across 9 bases. The V gene end was trimmed by 3 bases and the J gene end by 3 bases; junction bases not matched to a gene: 8. The CDR3 totals 16 residues. The germline V gene has CDR1 SNHLY and CDR2 FYNNEI. CDR3 coding DNA: TGTGCCAGCAGTGATCAACCGGGACAGGGCGACTATGGCTACACCTTC. Its translation is CASSDQPGQGDYGYTF.

With respect to this clone: Relative to the germline gene, one junction end is altered; a read error may explain this. The J gene is TRBJ2-7, the V gene TRBV7-9, with 8 positions matching TRBD2. The CDR3 length is 17 residues. CDR1 is SEHNR and CDR2 is FQNEAQ in the germline V gene (reference sequence). The CDR3 sequence is CSSSPQGWSSGSYEQYF. Written as DNA, the CDR3 is TGTTCCAGCAGCCCCCAGGGGTGGTCAAGCGGGAGTTACGAGCAGTACTTC.

The CDR3 bases are TGTGCCAGCAGCTCAGGGCCGGATGCTGAAGCTTTCTTT. This codes for CASSSGPDAEAFF. The V gene is TRBV7-3, the J gene TRBJ1-1, with D perhaps TRBD1 (5 bases). The V end lost 4 bases, the J end lost 6 bases, and 12 bases lay between the germline ends. The CDR3 sequence is 13 residues long. Germline loops: CDR1 SGHTA, CDR2 FQGTGA.

The chain combines TRBV11-2 with TRBJ2-7, with D unclear. Trimming stripped 0 bases from V and 7 bases from J, with 13 bases between. Germline V gives CDR1 SGHAT, CDR2 FQNNGV. The CDR3 is made up of 14 amino acids. CDR3 sequence reads: CASSLDSGSREQYF. CDR3 DNA sequence: TGTGCCAGCAGCTTAGATTCCGGGTCTCGGGAGCAGTACTTC.

The V gene is TRBV7-2, the J gene TRBJ2-7; 12 bases line up with TRBD1. CDR1 is SGHTA, CDR2 FQGNSA, per germline. The CDR3 is made up of 17 amino acids. V shed 3 bases and J 6 bases; nucleotides not matched to a gene: 12. CDR3 in amino acids: CASSFERDRGRLGEQYF. The CDR3, as DNA: TGTGCCAGCAGCTTTGAACGGGACAGGGGGCGCCTTGGCGAGCAGTACTTC.